Listed below are T cell receptor beta chains from one sample, sequenced in a study of STAT5B mutations in CD4+ large granular lymphocyte leukemia. The data were produced by immunoSEQ multiplex PCR, yet TCRdb's version contains in-frame clones alone and is incomplete. The sample carries about 3,500 clones, less than 90% recorded once. The sample taken for sequencing was CD4+ T cells from blood buffy coats. The receptor set was obtained from a human donor in good health. Both conserved end residues are part of each CDR3. A D gene is named only where the DNA matches it firmly. Expanded clones get a size class; other rows say once, few or many, or leave the size out.

size	D	J	V	DNA	CDR3
.	TRBD1	TRBJ2-4	TRBV28	TGTGCCAGCAGTTTAGCCGGGACAGGGCTAGCCAAAAACATTCAGTACTTC	CASSLAGTGLAKNIQYF
.	TRBD2	TRBJ2-1	TRBV19	TGTGCCAGTAGTTTCGGGACTAGCGGGAGATTTGAGCAGTTCTTC	CASSFGTSGRFEQFF
.	.	TRBJ2-1	TRBV27	TGTGCCAGCAGTTTCCAAAGGGGAATGGGAGCGGACAATGAGCAGTTCTTC	CASSFQRGMGADNEQFF
once	.	TRBJ2-5	TRBV7-9	TGTGCCAGCGAGACGGGGCAAGAGACCCAGTACTTC	CASETGQETQYF
.	.	TRBJ1-2	TRBV7-9	TGTGCCAGCAGCTTTATAGGGAACTATGGCTACACCTTC	CASSFIGNYGYTF
.	TRBD1	TRBJ2-7	TRBV19	TGTGCCAGTAGTAACAGGGGCGGCAACGAGCAGTACTTC	CASSNRGGNEQYF
.	.	TRBJ2-7	TRBV18	TGTGCCAGCTCACCCCCGGATGGGGGAGGATACGAGCAGTACTTC	CASSPPDGGGYEQYF
.	.	TRBJ1-1	TRBV19	TGTGCCAGTAGGTCTGGGAGCACTGAAGCTTTCTTT	CASRSGSTEAFF
.	TRBD2	TRBJ2-4	TRBV5-1	TGCGCCAGCAGCTTCCGACTAGCAGAACGGGGGGACATTCAGTACTTC	CASSFRLAERGDIQYF
.	.	TRBJ1-2	TRBV13	TGTGCCAGCAGCTTAGGCCCTCGGGACTCTCGGGGAATCTATGGCTACACCTTC	CASSLGPRDSRGIYGYTF
.	TRBD1	TRBJ2-7	TRBV5-4	TGTGCCAGCAGCGAGGGACAGGGCGAGCAGTACTTC	CASSEGQGEQYF
.	.	TRBJ2-7	TRBV6-5	TGTGCCAGCAGTGCAAGAGGTTCCTACGAGCAGTACTTC	CASSARGSYEQYF
.	.	TRBJ2-3	TRBV7-9	TGTGCCAGCGGATTTTCGGCGACCAGCACAGATACGCAGTATTTT	CASGFSATSTDTQYF
.	.	TRBJ2-7	TRBV27	TGTGCCAGCAGTTTATCCTCCACCATATACGAGCAGTACTTC	CASSLSSTIYEQYF
.	TRBD2	TRBJ2-1	TRBV4-1	TGCGCCAGCGGCGGGACTAGCGGGAGTGATGAGCAGTTCTTC	CASGGTSGSDEQFF